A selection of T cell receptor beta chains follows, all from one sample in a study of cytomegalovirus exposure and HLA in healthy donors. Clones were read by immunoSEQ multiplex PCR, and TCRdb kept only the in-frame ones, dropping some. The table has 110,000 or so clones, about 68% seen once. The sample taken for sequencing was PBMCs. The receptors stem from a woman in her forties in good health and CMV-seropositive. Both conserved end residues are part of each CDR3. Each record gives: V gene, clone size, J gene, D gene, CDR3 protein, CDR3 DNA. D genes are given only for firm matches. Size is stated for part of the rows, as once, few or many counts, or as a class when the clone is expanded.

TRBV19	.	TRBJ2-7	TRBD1	CASSIKPRDRYTYEQYF	TGTGCCAGTAGTATCAAGCCCCGGGACAGATATACCTACGAGCAGTACTTC
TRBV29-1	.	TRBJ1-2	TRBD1	CSVGTGQGANYGYTF	TGCAGCGTTGGTACGGGTCAGGGGGCCAACTATGGCTACACCTTC
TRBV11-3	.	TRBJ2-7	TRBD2	CASSLELTSGSYEQYF	TGTGCCAGCAGCTTAGAGTTGACTAGCGGATCCTACGAGCAGTACTTC
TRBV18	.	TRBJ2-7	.	CASSPDRYEQYF	TGTGCCAGCTCACCAGACAGATACGAGCAGTACTTC
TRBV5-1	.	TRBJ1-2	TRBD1	CASKGADYGYTF	TGCGCCAGCAAGGGGGCGGACTATGGCTACACCTTC
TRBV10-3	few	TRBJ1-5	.	CAISESIGAQHF	TGTGCCATCAGTGAGTCCATAGGGGCCCAGCATTTT
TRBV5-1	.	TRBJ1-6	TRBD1	CASSLGQSNYNSPLHF	TGCGCCAGCAGCCTGGGACAGTCAAATTATAATTCACCCCTCCACTTT
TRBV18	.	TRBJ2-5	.	CASSPWTAQTQYF	TGTGCCAGCTCACCATGGACAGCCCAGACCCAGTACTTC
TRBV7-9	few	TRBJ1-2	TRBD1	CASSSGQGHYYGYTF	TGTGCCAGCAGCTCCGGACAGGGCCACTACTATGGCTACACCTTC
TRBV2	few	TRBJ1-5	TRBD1	CASNRGTGGNQPQHF	TGTGCCAGCAACCGCGGGACAGGGGGGAATCAGCCCCAGCATTTT
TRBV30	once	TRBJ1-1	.	CASNSQGLGAFF	TGTGCCTCCAACTCACAGGGTTTGGGAGCTTTCTTT
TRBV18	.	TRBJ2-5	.	CASSPIYPRGQETQYF	TGTGCCAGCTCACCCATTTATCCTAGGGGCCAAGAGACCCAGTACTTC
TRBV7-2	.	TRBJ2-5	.	CASSLAGAGETQYF	TGTGCCAGCAGCTTAGCGGGGGCGGGAGAGACCCAGTACTTC
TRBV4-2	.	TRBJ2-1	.	CASSQILAVVVGDEQFF	TGTGCCAGCAGCCAGATTTTAGCCGTGGTGGTCGGCGATGAGCAGTTCTTC
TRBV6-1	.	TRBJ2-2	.	CASTPIRGYGELFF	TGTGCCAGCACCCCGATACGGGGGTACGGGGAGCTGTTTTTT
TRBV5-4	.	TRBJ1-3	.	CASSLTGQQNTIYF	TGTGCCAGCAGCTTAACAGGACAGCAAAACACCATATATTTT
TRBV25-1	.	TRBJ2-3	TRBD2	CASSDGTSLTDTQYF	TGTGCCAGCAGTGACGGGACTAGCCTCACAGATACGCAGTATTTT
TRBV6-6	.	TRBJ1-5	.	CASSSNSNQPQHF	TGTGCCAGCAGCAGTAATAGCAATCAGCCCCAGCATTTT
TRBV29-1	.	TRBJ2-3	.	CSVDKIAASTDTQYF	TGCAGCGTTGACAAAATAGCGGCTAGCACAGATACGCAGTATTTT
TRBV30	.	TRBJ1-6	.	CAWSTQGFNSPLHF	TGTGCCTGGAGTACCCAGGGTTTTAATTCACCCCTCCACTTT
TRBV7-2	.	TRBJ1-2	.	CASSLYRETYGYTF	TGTGCCAGCAGCTTATACAGGGAAACCTACGGCTACACCTTC